The clone carrying this TCR beta chain was observed many times. This sample stems from a study of low-dose radiotherapy and immunotherapy resistance in tumors. Study information: Across 26 weeks, 13 Gy in total went to Cohort 2, delivered as 1 Gy per fraction every two weeks. Intravenous administration to patients comprised nivolumab at 240 mg every two weeks and ipilimumab at 1 mg/kg every six weeks.

The time point denotes: after trial treatment. The treatment was: LDRT plus nivolumab, ipilimumab, low-dose cyclophosphamide and aspirin (RACIN trial). Donors were given nivolumab, ipilimumab, aspirin, low-dose cyclophosphamide and low-dose radiotherapy. In germline, CDR1 is MDHEN, CDR2 SYDVKM. The CDR3 has 12 amino acids. V gave up 7 bases and J gave up 11 bases, with 15 bases separating them. Covering alpha and beta chains, TRAV- and TRBV-specific primers were used for the first-strand cDNA. For amplifying TCRs, the PCR ran for approximately 18 cycles with Phusion, which was used together with a constant-region primer and the adapter on the V primers. TCRdb re-analysed the reads in MiXCR, keeping a single row per CDR3 protein. The data contain tens of thousands of distinct CDR3 sequences, roughly 20% of them singletons.

Sequenced here: PBMCs, sampled after low-dose radiotherapy plus immunotherapy. This receptor was taken from a female donor with ovarian cancer. The chain combines TRBV28 with TRBJ1-5; the D gene is possibly TRBD1 (6 bases). CDR3 sequence (DNA): TGTGCCAGCACCGGGGGCGTCTGGGCCCAGCATTTT. It translates to CASTGGVWAQHF.